One sample yielded the 4 T cell receptor beta chains listed below, sequenced in a study of Ad26.COV2.S vaccination and SARS-CoV-2 variants. Method: immunoSEQ multiplex PCR; TCRdb's copy keeps in-frame clones and lacks some. The sample shows 380,000 or so clones, more than 85% of them seen only once. Documented treatment: about 20 received Ad26.COV2.S at low or high dose, single or two shots; roughly five received placebo; per-sample allocation not given. Samples analyzed were those drawn on day 63 after the first vaccine or placebo injection. The sample was peripheral blood, taken in a trial of Ad26.COV2.S vaccine versus placebo. The receptors derive from a person aged 18-60 years who received the Ad26.COV2.S COVID-19 vaccine or a placebo.

The V and J genes are TRBV3-1 (or the pseudogene TRBV3-2) and TRBJ1-2; D remains unclear. V was shortened by 0 bases and J by 2 bases, with 4 bases between the two germline ends. Germline CDR1 reads LGHDT; CDR2 reads YNNKEL (reference sequence). This CDR3 has 13 amino acids. The CDR3 DNA follows: TGTGCCAGCAGCCAAGACGTCAACTATGGCTACACCTTC. It is translated as CASSQDVNYGYTF.

This clone was observed a handful of times. J is TRBJ1-2 and V is TRBV30, with TRBD1 matching 7 bases. Germline CDR1 and CDR2: GTSNPN and SVGIG (reference sequence). The CDR3 is 14 amino acids. After removal of 2 bases from V and 6 bases from J, the junction contained 9 bases not matched to a gene. The CDR3 DNA sequence: TGTGCCTGGAGTATAGACAGGGTGGGAAATGGCTACACCTTC. Translated, it gives CAWSIDRVGNGYTF.

In this sample, this clone turned up once. The chain is built from TRBV5-1 and TRBJ1-2, with a possible D match to TRBD1 (5 bases). The germline CDR1 and CDR2 sequences are SGHRS and YFSETQ. V lost 3 bases and J 7 bases, leaving 13 bases between the germline ends. The CDR3 length is 13 residues. DNA for the CDR3: TGCGCCAGCAGCTCCGGGACGGGACGTGGCTACACCTTC. Translating gives CASSSGTGRGYTF.

CDR3 protein: CASRQDRRDYGYTF. The DNA of the CDR3 is TGTGCCAGCAGGCAAGACAGGAGAGATTATGGCTACACCTTC. The chain combines TRBV5-6 with TRBJ1-2; TRBD1 is a possible D gene (6 bases). The CDR3 runs 14 residues. Germline V gene sequence: CDR1 SGHDT, CDR2 YYEEEE. V was clipped by 5 bases and J by 5 bases, with 16 bases between them. The full variable domain, its missing parts supplied by reference TRBV5-6 and TRBJ1-2, is DAGVTQSPTHLIKTRGQQVTLRCSPKSGHDTVSWYQQALGQGPQFIFQYYEEEERQRGNFPDRFSGHQFPNYSSELNVNALLLGDSALYLCASRQDRRDYGYTFGSGTRLTVV.